The text below deals with one T cell receptor (beta chain). Its antigen is currently unknown. This sample was included in a study of Ad26.COV2.S vaccination and SARS-CoV-2 variants. Study-level background: Donor allocation was to the COV1001 Ad26.COV2.S trial arm. Study results and limitations: Spike-specific responses of CD8+ and CD4+ T cells were reported to display substantial breadth after vaccination. Placebo recipients had lower spike-specific TCR breadth than vaccine recipients.

As for treatment: around 19 received Ad26.COV2.S at low or high dose, single or two shots; 5 received placebo; per-sample allocation not given. Samples analyzed were those drawn on day 63 after the first vaccine or placebo injection. The table came from immunoSEQ multiplex PCR; TCRdb's copy has only in-frame clones and leaves some out. This sample has 350,000 to 400,000 clones, with roughly 90% found just once. CDR3 length: 15 amino acids. CDR1 and CDR2 from the germline V gene are SEHNR and FQNEAQ (reference sequence). The ends were cut back, 4 bases at V and 3 bases at J, with 14 bases in the middle.

Specimen: peripheral blood, collected in a trial of Ad26.COV2.S vaccine versus placebo. The sequence was collected from a person aged 18-60 years who received the Ad26.COV2.S COVID-19 vaccine or a placebo. V usage is TRBV7-9 and J usage is TRBJ2-3, with a weak D call TRBD2 (6 bases). CDR3 loop: CASSYTWGRTDTQYF. CDR3 in DNA: TGTGCCAGCAGCTACACTTGGGGGAGGACAGATACGCAGTATTTT. Full variable domain (remainder filled in from reference TRBV7-9 and TRBJ2-3): DTGVSQNPRHKITKRGQNVTFRCDPISEHNRLYWYRQTLGQGPEFLTYFQNEAQLEKSRLLSDRFSAERPKGSFSTLEIQRTEQGDSAMYLCASSYTWGRTDTQYFGPGTRLTVL.